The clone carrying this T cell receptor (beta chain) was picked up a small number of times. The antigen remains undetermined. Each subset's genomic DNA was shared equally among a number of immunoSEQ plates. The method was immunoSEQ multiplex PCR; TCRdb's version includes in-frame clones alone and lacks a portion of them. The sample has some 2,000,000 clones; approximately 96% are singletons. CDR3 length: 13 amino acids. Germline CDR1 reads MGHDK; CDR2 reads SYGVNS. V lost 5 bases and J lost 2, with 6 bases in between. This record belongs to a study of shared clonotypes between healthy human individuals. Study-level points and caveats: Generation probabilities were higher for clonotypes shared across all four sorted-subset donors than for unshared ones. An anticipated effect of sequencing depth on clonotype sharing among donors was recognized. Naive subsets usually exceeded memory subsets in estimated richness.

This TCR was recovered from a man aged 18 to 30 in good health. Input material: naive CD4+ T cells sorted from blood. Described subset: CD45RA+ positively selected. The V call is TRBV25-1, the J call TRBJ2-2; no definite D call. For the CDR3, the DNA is TGTGCCAGCAGTAGTCTTAACACCGGGGAGCTGTTTTTT. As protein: CASSSLNTGELFF.